The 8 T cell receptor beta chains below were found in one sample sequenced in a study of shared clonotypes between healthy human individuals. Profiling relied on immunoSEQ multiplex PCR, and the TCRdb table lists in-frame clones only, not all of them. Seen here are over 400,000 clones, 60% to 80% observed once, and the top ten hold around 12%. Source material: PBMCs. The receptors derive from a woman between 40 and 55 years old in good health. Some clones in this sample may be carry-over from other donors' samples.

The CDR3 DNA reads as TGTGCCAGCAGCATACGAGGTAATCAGCCCCAGCATTTT. The encoded protein is CASSIRGNQPQHF. J is TRBJ1-5 and V is TRBV7-9; D ambiguous. Looked up from germline, CDR1 is SEHNR and CDR2 is FQNEAQ (reference sequence). V was trimmed by 5 bases and J by 4 bases, leaving 9 bases between them. The CDR3 extends over 13 amino acids.

The chain carries TRBV7-9 and TRBJ1-4; D may be TRBD1 (6 bases). V lost 3 bases to trimming and J lost 2 bases, with 16 bases between them. This CDR3 has 17 amino acids. Germline values: CDR1 SEHNR, CDR2 FQNEAQ (reference sequence). CDR3 bases: TGTGCCAGCAGCTTCCACATGGGGGGGCAGACTAATGAAAAACTGTTTTTT. Amino acid sequence: CASSFHMGGQTNEKLFF.

V is TRBV13 and J is TRBJ2-2, with D possibly TRBD2 on 6 matching bases. The CDR3 spans 15 residues. V dropped 3 bases and J dropped 4 bases, with 12 bases sitting between them. Germline lookup yields CDR1 PRHDT and CDR2 FYEKMQ (reference sequence). CDR3 region: CASSLPGRVTGELFF. CDR3 coding DNA: TGTGCCAGCAGCTTGCCCGGGAGAGTCACCGGGGAGCTGTTTTTT.

V and J are TRBV5-6 and TRBJ2-5; D unresolved. Germline V gene sequence: CDR1 SGHDT, CDR2 YYEEEE. CDR3 length equals 13 residues. Trimming stripped 1 base from V and 4 bases from J, with 8 bases between. Here the CDR3 DNA reads TGTGCCAGCAGCTTGTACGGGTTAGAGACCCAGTACTTC. As protein: CASSLYGLETQYF.

The count of this clone is one. The rearrangement links TRBV19 to TRBJ1-1; D is possibly TRBD1 (6 bases). Between the trimmed V and J ends, which lost 3 bases and 4 bases, there was a span of 12 bases. The germline gives CDR1 LNHDA, CDR2 SQIVND (reference sequence). This CDR3 spans 14 amino acids. As DNA, the CDR3 is TGTGCCAGTAGTATGGGCAGGGGTGCCACTGAAGCTTTCTTT. Translated, it gives CASSMGRGATEAFF.

This chain links TRBV27 with TRBJ1-2; no reliable D call. The CDR3 length is 13 residues. Germline V gene sequence: CDR1 MNHEY, CDR2 SMNVEV (reference sequence). Trimming removed 6 bases at V and 3 bases at J, with 11 bases between. The CDR3 nucleotides read TGTGCCAGCAGCCCTAGCCAGCACTATGGCTACACCTTC. Translating it yields CASSPSQHYGYTF.

The chain employs TRBV5-6 and TRBJ2-3; D might be TRBD1 (6 bases). Germline V gene sequence: CDR1 SGHDT, CDR2 YYEEEE. The V end lost 0 bases, the J end lost 0 bases, and 11 bases lay between the germline ends. This CDR3 contains 16 residues. CDR3 in amino acids: CASSLGAGASTDTQYF. The CDR3 DNA reads as TGTGCCAGCAGCTTGGGTGCAGGGGCTAGCACAGATACGCAGTATTTT.

This chain joins TRBV5-1 and TRBJ2-5; 8 nucleotides line up with TRBD1. Germline loops: CDR1 SGHRS, CDR2 YFSETQ. Trimming removed 5 bases from V and 2 bases from J; junction bases left unmatched: 8. The CDR3 covers 15 residues. CDR3 sequence (DNA): TGCGCCAGCAGGCAGGGGGCGTACCTTCAAGAGACCCAGTACTTC. It translates to CASRQGAYLQETQYF.